The 25 T cell receptor beta chains given below trace back to one sample, sequenced in a study of cytomegalovirus exposure and HLA in healthy donors. Using immunoSEQ multiplex PCR, the repertoire was profiled, and TCRdb retains in-frame clones only, with some absent. The sample lists 150,000 to 200,000 clones; approximately 81% were seen once. Specimen: PBMCs. These receptors originate from a man between 18 and 35 years old in good health and CMV-seropositive.

The J gene is TRBJ2-7, the V gene TRBV2, with 7 bases matching TRBD2. With V trimmed by 4 bases and J by 0 bases, 6 bases remained unmatched. The CDR3 is 15 residues long. The germline CDR1 and CDR2 sequences are SNHLY and FYNNEI. CDR3 amino acids: CASSGPSGTSYEQYF. CDR3 bases: TGTGCCAGCAGTGGCCCTAGCGGAACCTCCTACGAGCAGTACTTC.

V usage is TRBV7-3 and J usage is TRBJ2-2, with D possibly TRBD1 on 5 matching bases. Per germline, CDR1 SGHTA and CDR2 FQGTGA. V gave up 2 bases and J gave up 3 bases, with 22 bases separating them. The CDR3 is 19 amino acids. The CDR3 DNA reads as TGTGCCAGCAGCTTATTCCATTTTGGCAGGGTAGCAGACACCGGGGAGCTGTTTTTT. Its translation: CASSLFHFGRVADTGELFF.

The gene calls are TRBV6-7 and TRBJ2-6, with a possible D match to TRBD2 (6 bases). TRBV6-7 is filed as an ORF, its function uncertain. The CDR3 loop spans 18 amino acids. Trimming removed 4 bases from V and 0 bases from J, with 16 bases in between. The CDR3 region is CASSSPGGSGSGANVLTF. For the CDR3, the DNA is TGTGCCAGCAGTTCCCCTGGGGGGTCGGGCTCTGGGGCCAACGTCCTGACTTTC.

J is TRBJ1-2 and V is TRBV7-9; D unclear. There are 13 residues in the CDR3. Trimming left V 6 bases short and J 6 bases short, with 14 bases between. The V gene's germline CDR1 is SEHNR and CDR2 FQNEAQ (reference sequence). CDR3 coding DNA: TGTGCCAGCAGTGATATTAGTAAGAATGGCTACACCTTC. Encoded protein: CASSDISKNGYTF.

This chain's CDR3 is CASSFGTGGGYTF. Written as DNA, the CDR3 is TGCGCCAGCAGCTTCGGGACAGGGGGCGGCTACACCTTC. The chain links TRBV5-1 to TRBJ1-2; 12 bases map to TRBD1. Germline-derived CDR1 and CDR2 are SGHRS and YFSETQ. Trimming cost V 2 bases and J 8 bases; bases outside gene matches: 1. The CDR3 extends over 13 amino acids.

The J gene is TRBJ1-1, the V gene TRBV18; TRBD1 might be the D (5 bases). This CDR3 is built from 14 residues. Trimming removed 2 bases from V and 5 bases from J, with 12 bases in between. Germline CDR1 is KGHSH and CDR2 is LQKENI. CDR3 nucleotides: TGTGCCAGCTCACCAGGGGACTTTGCGACTGAAGCTTTCTTT. Protein sequence: CASSPGDFATEAFF.

The chain has TRBV18 and TRBJ1-1; no definite D call. With 1 base removed from V and 1 base from J, the gap between germline ends came to 4 bases. This CDR3 is 13 amino acids long. The germline V gene encodes CDR1 KGHSH and CDR2 LQKENI. As DNA, the CDR3 is TGTGCCAGCTCACCACAGCAGAACACTGAAGCTTTCTTT. It encodes CASSPQQNTEAFF.

The genes are TRBV30 and TRBJ2-1; 10 bases align to TRBD2. Germline values: CDR1 GTSNPN, CDR2 SVGIG (reference sequence). The trim removed 1 base at V and 0 bases at J, leaving 9 bases unmatched. The CDR3 is 18 amino acids. This CDR3 reads CAWSDIAGGRGSYNEQFF. CDR3 DNA sequence: TGTGCCTGGAGTGATATAGCGGGGGGCCGGGGCTCCTACAATGAGCAGTTCTTC. Full variable domain (outside the CDR3, taken from reference TRBV30 and TRBJ2-1): SQTIHQWPATLVQPVGSPLSLECTVEGTSNPNLYWYRQAAGRGLQLLFYSVGIGQISSEVPQNLSASRPQDRQFILSSKKLLLSDSGFYLCAWSDIAGGRGSYNEQFFGPGTRLTVL.

The chain is built from TRBV7-6 and TRBJ1-3; D is uncertain. Germline-derived CDR1 and CDR2 are SGHVS and FNYEAQ. This CDR3 has 14 amino acids. V was shortened by 7 bases and J by 0 bases, with 10 bases between the two germline ends. This chain's CDR3 is CASTPGGSGNTIYF. DNA of the CDR3: TGTGCCAGCACTCCCGGCGGCTCTGGAAACACCATATATTTT. Based on the CDR3 plus reference TRBV7-6 and TRBJ1-3, the full variable domain is GAGVSQSPRYKVTKRGQDVALRCDPISGHVSLYWYRQALGQGPEFLTYFNYEAQQDKSGLPNDRFSAERPEGSISTLTIQRTEQRDSAMYRCASTPGGSGNTIYFGEGSWLTVV.

The chain carries TRBV7-7 and TRBJ2-5; perhaps TRBD2 as D (5 bases). V was shortened by 2 bases and J by 1 base, with 11 bases between the two germline ends. The CDR3 runs 15 residues. CDR1 and CDR2 from the germline V gene are SSHAT and FNYEAQ (reference sequence). Here the CDR3 reads CASSLWSGIQETQYF. The CDR3, as DNA: TGTGCCAGCAGCTTATGGTCGGGGATCCAAGAGACCCAGTACTTC.

J is TRBJ2-5 and V is TRBV7-9, with 11 nucleotides matching TRBD1. Germline values: CDR1 SEHNR, CDR2 FQNEAQ (reference sequence). This CDR3 region has 15 residues. V trimming: 4 bases; J trimming: 5 bases; junction bases outside the gene matches: 6. CDR3 in amino acids: CASSSRTGGSETQYF. The CDR3 DNA follows: TGTGCCAGCAGCTCAAGGACAGGGGGCTCGGAGACCCAGTACTTC.

V and J are TRBV14 and TRBJ1-1, with 7 bases fitting TRBD1. The trim removed 0 bases at V and 3 bases at J, leaving 4 bases unmatched. Germline CDR1 reads SGHDN; CDR2 reads FVKESK. CDR3 size: 15 residues. CDR3 nucleotides: TGTGCCAGCAGCCAAGATGGGGGACAGTACACTGAAGCTTTCTTT. This gives the protein CASSQDGGQYTEAFF. The full variable domain, rest sourced from reference TRBV14 and TRBJ1-1, is EAGVTQFPSHSVIEKGQTVTLRCDPISGHDNLYWYRRVMGKEIKFLLHFVKESKQDESGMPNNRFLAERTGGTYSTLKVQPAELEDSGVYFCASSQDGGQYTEAFFGQGTRLTVV.

This chain's CDR3 is CASSLKNSGGISYNEQFF. Here the CDR3 DNA reads TGTGCCAGCAGCTTAAAGAATAGCGGGGGGATCTCCTACAATGAGCAGTTCTTC. This chain joins TRBV7-9 and TRBJ2-1; 10 nucleotides align to TRBD2. J gave up 0 bases and V 2 bases, and 7 bases lay outside the gene matches. The CDR3 is 18 amino acids. In germline, CDR1 is SEHNR, CDR2 FQNEAQ (reference sequence).

The chain has TRBV28 and TRBJ1-4; D not resolved. Trimming pared 6 bases from V and 5 bases from J, leaving 10 bases between. The germline V gene encodes CDR1 MDHEN and CDR2 SYDVKM. There are 13 residues in the CDR3. The CDR3 nucleotides read TGTGCCAGCAGAACATCTGCCAATGAAAAACTGTTTTTT. It specifies CASRTSANEKLFF.

The chain employs TRBV28 and TRBJ2-1; D unresolved. CDR3 length: 14 amino acids. Germline V CDR1 and CDR2: MDHEN, SYDVKM. V was clipped by 3 bases and J by 4 bases, with 10 bases between them. In nucleotides, the CDR3 is TGTGCCAGCAGTTTTCGGAGCGTTTACAATGAGCAGTTCTTC. Its protein is CASSFRSVYNEQFF.

This clone was counted a single time. The chain is built from TRBV5-1 and TRBJ2-7; TRBD2 matches 9 bases. Trimming cost V 4 bases and J 0 bases; bases outside gene matches: 2. Germline CDR1 is SGHRS and CDR2 is YFSETQ. The CDR3 sequence is 14 residues long. For the CDR3, the DNA is TGCGCCAGCAGCATTAGCGGGAGCTCCTACGAGCAGTACTTC. Protein product: CASSISGSSYEQYF.

Points on this clone: Other DNA sequences from this sample encode an identical CDR3 as well. The DNA for the CDR3 is TGTGCCAGCCTAGGATTCAGTGGGACTAGCTTGGCCTACGAGCAGTACTTC. Encoded protein: CASLGFSGTSLAYEQYF. The V call is TRBV27, the J call TRBJ2-7, with 9 bases that match TRBD2. V lost 8 bases, J lost 2 bases, and 16 bases stayed unmatched. The CDR3 is made up of 17 amino acids. Germline CDR1 and CDR2: MNHEY and SMNVEV (reference sequence).

In this sample, this clone turned up a few times. The J gene is TRBJ1-1, the V gene TRBV7-8, with a tentative D call TRBD1 (6 bases). Germline-derived CDR1 and CDR2 are SGHVS and FQNEAQ. Between the trimmed V and J ends, which lost 6 bases and 9 bases, there was a span of 11 bases. The CDR3 is 11 amino acids. The CDR3 DNA follows: TGTGCCAGCAGTTCCGACAGGCAAGCTTTCTTT. The encoded protein is CASSSDRQAFF.

The chain employs TRBV29-1 and TRBJ2-1; D not certain. This CDR3 is 14 amino acids long. The V and J ends lost 7 bases and 0 bases respectively, with 13 bases between them. Germline CDR1 and CDR2: SQVTM and ANQGSEA. The DNA for the CDR3 is TGCAGCGCTGACTCTAGGAGCTCCTACAATGAGCAGTTCTTC. It translates to CSADSRSSYNEQFF.

This chain links TRBV5-1 with TRBJ2-3; 15 bases are a match to TRBD2. The germline gives CDR1 SGHRS, CDR2 YFSETQ. The CDR3 is 22 residues long. J was trimmed by 2 bases and V by 3 bases; bases with no gene match: 19. The CDR3 sequence is CASSSGLAGGERWALDTDTQYF. CDR3 coding DNA: TGCGCCAGCAGCTCCGGACTAGCGGGAGGGGAAAGGTGGGCGCTCGACACAGATACGCAGTATTTT.

The rearrangement uses TRBV28 and TRBJ1-4; 10 bases line up with TRBD1. The CDR3 sequence is 16 residues long. The V gene's germline CDR1 is MDHEN and CDR2 SYDVKM. V trimming: 4 bases; J trimming: 4 bases; junction bases outside the gene matches: 6. CDR3: CASSSPGQGINEKLFF. In DNA, the CDR3 is TGTGCCAGCAGTTCCCCGGGACAGGGGATTAATGAAAAACTGTTTTTT. Supplemented by reference TRBV28 and TRBJ1-4, the full variable domain reads DVKVTQSSRYLVKRTGEKVFLECVQDMDHENMFWYRQDPGLGLRLIYFSYDVKMKEKGDIPEGYSVSREKKERFSLILESASTNQTSMYLCASSSPGQGINEKLFFGSGTQLSVL.

V gene TRBV5-1 combines with J gene TRBJ2-1; 7 bases map to TRBD1. Germline V lookup: CDR1 SGHRS, CDR2 YFSETQ. The CDR3 has 15 residues. With V trimmed by 3 bases and J by 2 bases, 5 bases remained unmatched. The CDR3 region has the DNA TGCGCCAGCAGCTCCACAGGGGATCCCTACAATGAGCAGTTCTTC. As protein: CASSSTGDPYNEQFF.

The chain employs TRBV19 and TRBJ2-2; 13 bases fit TRBD2. The CDR3 is made up of 17 amino acids. The J segment lost 1 base and the V segment lost 1 base, leaving 0 bases of the junction unmatched. Germline CDR1 LNHDA, CDR2 SQIVND (reference sequence). CDR3: CASSIGLAGGNTGELFF. CDR3 nucleotides: TGTGCCAGTAGTATAGGACTAGCGGGAGGGAACACCGGGGAGCTGTTTTTT. Complete variable domain (other parts from reference TRBV19 and TRBJ2-2): DGGITQSPKYLFRKEGQNVTLSCEQNLNHDAMYWYRQDPGQGLRLIYYSQIVNDFQKGDIAEGYSVSREKKESFPLTVTSAQKNPTAFYLCASSIGLAGGNTGELFFGEGSRLTVL.

The rearrangement uses TRBV5-5 and TRBJ2-7; TRBD1 is a possible D gene (5 bases). The germline V gene has CDR1 SGHKS and CDR2 YYEKEE (reference sequence). This CDR3 has 14 residues. The V and J ends lost 2 bases and 1 base respectively, with 10 bases between them. The CDR3 region is CASSFGQGSYEQYF. In nucleotides, the CDR3 is TGTGCCAGCAGCTTTGGGCAGGGTTCCTACGAGCAGTACTTC.

The rearrangement links TRBV25-1 to TRBJ2-6, with 7 bases identical to TRBD1. J lost 0 bases, V lost 5 bases, and 7 bases had no gene match. The CDR3 is made up of 17 amino acids. Germline loops: CDR1 MGHDK, CDR2 SYGVNS. The CDR3 nucleotides read TGTGCCAGCAGTACCCAGGGGGTGCCCTCTGGGGCCAACGTCCTGACTTTC. Amino acid sequence: CASSTQGVPSGANVLTF.